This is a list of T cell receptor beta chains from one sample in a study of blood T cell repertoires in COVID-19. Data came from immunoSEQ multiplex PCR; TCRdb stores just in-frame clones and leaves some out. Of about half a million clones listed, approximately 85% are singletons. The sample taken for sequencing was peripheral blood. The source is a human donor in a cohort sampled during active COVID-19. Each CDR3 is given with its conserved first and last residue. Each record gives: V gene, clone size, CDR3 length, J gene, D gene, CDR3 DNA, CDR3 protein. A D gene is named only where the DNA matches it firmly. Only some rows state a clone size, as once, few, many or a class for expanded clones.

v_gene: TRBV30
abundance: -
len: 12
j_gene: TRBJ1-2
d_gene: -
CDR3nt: TGTGCCTGGAATCCTAGGGGCTATGGCTACACCTTC
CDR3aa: CAWNPRGYGYTF

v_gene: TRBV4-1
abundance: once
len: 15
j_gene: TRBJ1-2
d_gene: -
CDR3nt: TGCGCCAGCAGCCAAGATCGGACAGAGCCTTATGGCTACACCTTC
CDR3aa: CASSQDRTEPYGYTF

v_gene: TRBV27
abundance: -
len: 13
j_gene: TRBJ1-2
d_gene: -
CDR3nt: TGTGCCAGCAGTTTTGATGGGCGCTATGGCTACACCTTC
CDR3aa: CASSFDGRYGYTF

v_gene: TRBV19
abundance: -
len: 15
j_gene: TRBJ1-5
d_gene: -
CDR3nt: TGTGCCAGTAGCGGACAGATCGGCAGCAATCAGCCCCAGCATTTT
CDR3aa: CASSGQIGSNQPQHF

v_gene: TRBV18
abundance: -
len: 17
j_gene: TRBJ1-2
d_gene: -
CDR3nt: TGTGCCAGCTCACCTCGCGTTATAACAGGGATGGACTATGGCTACACCTTC
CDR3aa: CASSPRVITGMDYGYTF

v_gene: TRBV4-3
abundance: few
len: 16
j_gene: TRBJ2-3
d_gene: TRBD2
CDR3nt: TGCGCCAGCAGCCAGGACGGGTTCGGGAGGACAGATACGCAGTATTTT
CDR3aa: CASSQDGFGRTDTQYF

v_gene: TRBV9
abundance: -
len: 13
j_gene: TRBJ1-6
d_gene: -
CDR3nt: TGTGCCAGCGCCCCTGATGAGCTTTCACCCCTCCACTTT
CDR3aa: CASAPDELSPLHF

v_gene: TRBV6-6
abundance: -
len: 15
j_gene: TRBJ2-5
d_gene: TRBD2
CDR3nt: TGTGCCAGCCTGGTTGGGCAGGGAGGGCAAGAGACCCAGTACTTC
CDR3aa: CASLVGQGGQETQYF

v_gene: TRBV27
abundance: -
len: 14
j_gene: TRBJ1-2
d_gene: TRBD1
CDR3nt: TGTGCCAGCAGTCTTAAACCGACAGGGGTTGGCTACACCTTC
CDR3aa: CASSLKPTGVGYTF

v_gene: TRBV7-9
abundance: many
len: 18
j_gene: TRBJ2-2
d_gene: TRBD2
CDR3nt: TGTGCCAGCAGCGACAGCACAGGGACTAGCGGTCTTACCGGGGAGCTGTTTTTT
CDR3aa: CASSDSTGTSGLTGELFF

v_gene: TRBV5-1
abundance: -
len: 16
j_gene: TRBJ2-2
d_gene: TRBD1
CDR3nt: TGCGCCAGCAGTCCTAGACAGGGGGCGAACACCGGGGAGCTGTTTTTT
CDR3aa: CASSPRQGANTGELFF

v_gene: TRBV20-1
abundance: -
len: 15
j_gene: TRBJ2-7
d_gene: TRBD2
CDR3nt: TGCAGTGCTAGTCCGAGGGGAGCGGGAAATTACGAGCAGTACTTC
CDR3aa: CSASPRGAGNYEQYF

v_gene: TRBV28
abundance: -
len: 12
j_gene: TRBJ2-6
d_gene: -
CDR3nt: TGTGCCAGCAGTCCAGGGGCCAACGTCCTGACTTTC
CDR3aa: CASSPGANVLTF

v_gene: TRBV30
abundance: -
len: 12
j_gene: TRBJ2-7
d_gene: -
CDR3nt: TGTGCCTGGAATGAGTTTTCCTACGAGCAGTACTTC
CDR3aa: CAWNEFSYEQYF

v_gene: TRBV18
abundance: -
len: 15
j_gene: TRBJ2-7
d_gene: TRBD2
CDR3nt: TGTGCCAGCATATCCGGGACTAGCGGGAGAGTGCAGCAGTACTTC
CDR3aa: CASISGTSGRVQQYF

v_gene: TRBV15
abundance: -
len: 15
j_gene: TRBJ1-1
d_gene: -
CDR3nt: TGTGCCACCAGCAGAGTAGTCGAGGGGAACACTGAAGCTTTCTTT
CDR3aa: CATSRVVEGNTEAFF

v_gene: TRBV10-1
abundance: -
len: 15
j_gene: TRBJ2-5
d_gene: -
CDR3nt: TGCGCCAGCAGTGAGTCGAAACACCTCCAAGAGACCCAGTACTTC
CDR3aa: CASSESKHLQETQYF

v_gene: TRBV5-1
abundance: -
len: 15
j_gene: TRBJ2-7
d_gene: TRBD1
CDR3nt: TGCGCCAGCAGCTTGGAGGGCAGGGGGCGGGACGAGCAGTACTTC
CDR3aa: CASSLEGRGRDEQYF

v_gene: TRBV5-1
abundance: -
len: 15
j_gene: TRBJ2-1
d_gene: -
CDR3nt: TGCGCCAGCAGCCGGGTACAGGGCCCCCACAATGAGCAGTTCTTC
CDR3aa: CASSRVQGPHNEQFF

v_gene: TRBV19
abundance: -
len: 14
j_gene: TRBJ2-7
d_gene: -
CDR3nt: TGTGCCAGTTCTATAAGACTTGACTCCTACGAGCAGTACTTC
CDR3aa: CASSIRLDSYEQYF

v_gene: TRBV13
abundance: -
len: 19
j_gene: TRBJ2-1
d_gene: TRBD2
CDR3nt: TGTGCCAGCAGCTCTAACATAGGGACCGGACTAGCGGGAGGGTATGAGCAGTTCTTC
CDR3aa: CASSSNIGTGLAGGYEQFF

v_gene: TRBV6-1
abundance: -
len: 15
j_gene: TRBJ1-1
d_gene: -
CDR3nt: TGTGCCAGCAGTGAAGACACAGGGTTTCCCACTGAAGCTTTCTTT
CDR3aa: CASSEDTGFPTEAFF

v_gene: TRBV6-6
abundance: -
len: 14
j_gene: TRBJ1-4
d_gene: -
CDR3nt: TGTGCCAGCAGTCCCTCGCGGAGCGGTGAAAAACTGTTTTTT
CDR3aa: CASSPSRSGEKLFF

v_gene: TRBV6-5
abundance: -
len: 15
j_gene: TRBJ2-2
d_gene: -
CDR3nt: TGTGCCAGCAGCCCCAGGGATAACAGGGACGGGGAGCTGTTTTTT
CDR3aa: CASSPRDNRDGELFF

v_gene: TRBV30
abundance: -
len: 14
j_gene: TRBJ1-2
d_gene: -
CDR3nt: TGTGCCTGGAGTGGACAGGAGACCTTAAGGGGCTACACCTTC
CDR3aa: CAWSGQETLRGYTF

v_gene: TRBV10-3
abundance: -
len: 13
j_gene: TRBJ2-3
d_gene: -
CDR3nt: TGTGCCATCAGTGATCCTTCGAGGGATACGCAGTATTTT
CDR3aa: CAISDPSRDTQYF

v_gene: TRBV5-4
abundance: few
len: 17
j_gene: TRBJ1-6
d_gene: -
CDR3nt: TGTGCCAGCAGCCCTGGGAGGGCCGGTTCCTATAATTCACCCCTCCACTTT
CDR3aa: CASSPGRAGSYNSPLHF

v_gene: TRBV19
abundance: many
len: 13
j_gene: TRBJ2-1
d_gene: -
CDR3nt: TGTGCCAGTAGTATCCTAAGTACCACGGGGCAGTTCTTC
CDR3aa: CASSILSTTGQFF

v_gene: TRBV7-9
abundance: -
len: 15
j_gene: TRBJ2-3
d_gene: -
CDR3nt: TGTGCCAGCAGCTTAGGTTCGGGTTGGACAGATACGCAGTATTTT
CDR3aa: CASSLGSGWTDTQYF

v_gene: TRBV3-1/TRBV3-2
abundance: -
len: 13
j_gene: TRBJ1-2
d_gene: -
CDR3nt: TGTGCCAGCAGCCAAGCGTATAACTATGGCTACACCTTC
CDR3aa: CASSQAYNYGYTF

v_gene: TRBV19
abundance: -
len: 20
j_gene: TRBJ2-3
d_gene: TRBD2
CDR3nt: TGTGCCAGTAGTATATTTTGGACTAGCGGATTGGGGACCAGCACAGATACGCAGTATTTT
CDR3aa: CASSIFWTSGLGTSTDTQYF

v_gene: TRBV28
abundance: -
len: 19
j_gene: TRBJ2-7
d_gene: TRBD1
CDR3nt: TGTGCCAGCAGTTTGATCTTAGATGCCGGGACAGGGATGCCCTACGAGCAGTACTTC
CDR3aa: CASSLILDAGTGMPYEQYF

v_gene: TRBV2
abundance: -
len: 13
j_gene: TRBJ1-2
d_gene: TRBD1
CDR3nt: TGTGCCAGCGGGGACAGGGACCCCTATGGCTACACCTTC
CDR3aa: CASGDRDPYGYTF

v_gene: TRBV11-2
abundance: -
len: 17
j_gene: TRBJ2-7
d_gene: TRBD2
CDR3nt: TGTGCCAGCAGCCAGGGACTAGCGCTCACAAAGACCTACGAGCAGTACTTC
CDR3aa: CASSQGLALTKTYEQYF

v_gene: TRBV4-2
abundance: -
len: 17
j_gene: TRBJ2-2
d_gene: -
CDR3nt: TGTGCCAGCAGCCAAGAGATTAAGGGGTCCAACACCGGGGAGCTGTTTTTT
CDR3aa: CASSQEIKGSNTGELFF

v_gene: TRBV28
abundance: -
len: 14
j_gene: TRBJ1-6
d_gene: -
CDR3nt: TGTGCCCTTACCGGGGGGCGCTTAGACTCACCCCTCCACTTT
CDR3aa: CALTGGRLDSPLHF

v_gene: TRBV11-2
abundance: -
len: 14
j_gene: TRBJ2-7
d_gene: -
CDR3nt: TGTGCCAGCAGCTTAGGGCGGCCAGCCTACGAGCAGTACTTC
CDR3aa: CASSLGRPAYEQYF

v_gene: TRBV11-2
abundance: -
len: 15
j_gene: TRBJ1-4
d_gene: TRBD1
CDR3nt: TGTGCCAGCAGCTCGTCCGGGACAGGGAATGAAAAACTGTTTTTT
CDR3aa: CASSSSGTGNEKLFF

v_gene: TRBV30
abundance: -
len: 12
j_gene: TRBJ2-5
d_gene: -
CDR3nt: TGTGCCTGGAGTGAGCGATCAGAGACCCAGTACTTC
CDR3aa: CAWSERSETQYF

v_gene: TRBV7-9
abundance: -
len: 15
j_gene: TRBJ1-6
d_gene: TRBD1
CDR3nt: TGTGCCAGCAGCCGACAGGGTCGCGAGCTTTCACCCCTCCACTTT
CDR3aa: CASSRQGRELSPLHF

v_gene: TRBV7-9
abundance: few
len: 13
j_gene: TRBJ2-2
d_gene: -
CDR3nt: TGTGCCAGCAGCTTACTGTCCCCCGGGGAGCTGTTTTTT
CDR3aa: CASSLLSPGELFF

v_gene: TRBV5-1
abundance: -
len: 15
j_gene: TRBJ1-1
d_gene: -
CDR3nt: TGCGCCAGCAGCTTTGGTCCGGGAGGGAGCACTGAAGCTTTCTTT
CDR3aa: CASSFGPGGSTEAFF

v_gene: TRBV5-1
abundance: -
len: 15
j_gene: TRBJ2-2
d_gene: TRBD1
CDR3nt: TGCGCCAGCAGTCGGGGACAGGGTAACACCGGGGAGCTGTTTTTT
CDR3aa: CASSRGQGNTGELFF

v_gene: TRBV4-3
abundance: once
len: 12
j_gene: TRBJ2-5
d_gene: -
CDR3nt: TGCGCCAGCAGCCTGGGGCGGGAGACCCAGTACTTC
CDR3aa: CASSLGRETQYF

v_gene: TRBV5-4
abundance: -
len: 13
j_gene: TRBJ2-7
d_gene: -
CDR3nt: TGTGCCAGCAGCCTGCAGGGGTTCCACGAGCAGTACTTC
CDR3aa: CASSLQGFHEQYF

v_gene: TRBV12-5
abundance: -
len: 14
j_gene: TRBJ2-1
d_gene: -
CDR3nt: TGTGCTAGTGTCGTAGATGTCTCCTACAATGAGCAGTTCTTC
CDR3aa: CASVVDVSYNEQFF

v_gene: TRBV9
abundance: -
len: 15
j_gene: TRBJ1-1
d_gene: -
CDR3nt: TGTGCCAGCAGCGTAGCGGGAGGGAGGTACACTGAAGCTTTCTTT
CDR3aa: CASSVAGGRYTEAFF

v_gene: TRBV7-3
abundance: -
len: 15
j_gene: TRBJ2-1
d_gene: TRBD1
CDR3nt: TGTGCCAGCAGCCGTGAGGGGGCGTCCTACAATGAGCAGTTCTTC
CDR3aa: CASSREGASYNEQFF

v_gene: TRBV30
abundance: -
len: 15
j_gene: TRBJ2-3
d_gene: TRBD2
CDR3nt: TGTGCCTGGGGGGGTGGTGCGGGAGCGACAGATACGCAGTATTTT
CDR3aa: CAWGGGAGATDTQYF

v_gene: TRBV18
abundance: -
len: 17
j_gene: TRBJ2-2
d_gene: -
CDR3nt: TGTGCCAGCTCACCACAAATGATGGGAGGGAACACCGGGGAGCTGTTTTTT
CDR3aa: CASSPQMMGGNTGELFF

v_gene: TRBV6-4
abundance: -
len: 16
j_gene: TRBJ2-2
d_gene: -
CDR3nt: TGTGCCAGCGCAAGAAGCGGGCCTTCGAACACCGGGGAGCTGTTTTTT
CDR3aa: CASARSGPSNTGELFF

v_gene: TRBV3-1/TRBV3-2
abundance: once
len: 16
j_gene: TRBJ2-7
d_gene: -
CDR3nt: TGTGCCAGCAGCCAAGATTTCCCGCGTATAACCAACGAGCAGTACTTC
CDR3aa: CASSQDFPRITNEQYF

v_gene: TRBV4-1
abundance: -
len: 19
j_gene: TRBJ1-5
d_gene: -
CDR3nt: TGCGCCAGCAGCCAAGAACCAGGGCAAAGGGGGTATAGCAATCAGCCCCAGCATTTT
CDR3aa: CASSQEPGQRGYSNQPQHF

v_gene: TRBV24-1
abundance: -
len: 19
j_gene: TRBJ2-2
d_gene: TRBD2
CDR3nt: TGTGCCACCCCTCCGGAGGGGGGGATAGCGGGAGTAGGCACCGGGGAGCTGTTTTTT
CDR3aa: CATPPEGGIAGVGTGELFF

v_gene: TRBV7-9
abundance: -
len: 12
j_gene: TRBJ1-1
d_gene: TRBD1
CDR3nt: TGTGCCAGCAGCTCACAGGGGGCGGACGCTTTCTTT
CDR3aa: CASSSQGADAFF

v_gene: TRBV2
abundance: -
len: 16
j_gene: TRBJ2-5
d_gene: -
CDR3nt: TGTGCCAGCAGTGAGGACGGACTTGCTGCCAGAGAGACCCAGTACTTC
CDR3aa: CASSEDGLAARETQYF

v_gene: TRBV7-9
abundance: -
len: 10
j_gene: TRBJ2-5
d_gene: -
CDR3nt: TGTGCCAGCAGCTCGGAGACCCAGTACTTC
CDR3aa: CASSSETQYF

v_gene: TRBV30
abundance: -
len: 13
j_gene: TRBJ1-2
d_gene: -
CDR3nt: TGTGCCTGGTCTAGTCACAGGGTGCGGGGCTACACCTTC
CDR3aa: CAWSSHRVRGYTF

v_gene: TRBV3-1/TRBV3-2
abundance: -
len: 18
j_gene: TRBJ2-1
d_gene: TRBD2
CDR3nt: TGTGCCAGCAGCCTTGCCGGGACTAGCGGGAGGCTGAGCAATGAGCAGTTCTTC
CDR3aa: CASSLAGTSGRLSNEQFF